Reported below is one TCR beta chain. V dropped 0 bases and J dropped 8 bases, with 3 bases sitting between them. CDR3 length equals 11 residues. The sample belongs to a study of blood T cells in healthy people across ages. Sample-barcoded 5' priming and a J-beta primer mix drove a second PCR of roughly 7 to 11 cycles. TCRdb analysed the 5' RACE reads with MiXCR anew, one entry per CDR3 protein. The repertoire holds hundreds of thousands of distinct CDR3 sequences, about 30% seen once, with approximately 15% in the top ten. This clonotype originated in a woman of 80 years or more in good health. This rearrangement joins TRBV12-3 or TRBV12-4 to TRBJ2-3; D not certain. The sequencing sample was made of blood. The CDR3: CASSLAGTQYF. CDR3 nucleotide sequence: TGTGCCAGCAGTTTAGCTGGTACGCAGTATTTT.